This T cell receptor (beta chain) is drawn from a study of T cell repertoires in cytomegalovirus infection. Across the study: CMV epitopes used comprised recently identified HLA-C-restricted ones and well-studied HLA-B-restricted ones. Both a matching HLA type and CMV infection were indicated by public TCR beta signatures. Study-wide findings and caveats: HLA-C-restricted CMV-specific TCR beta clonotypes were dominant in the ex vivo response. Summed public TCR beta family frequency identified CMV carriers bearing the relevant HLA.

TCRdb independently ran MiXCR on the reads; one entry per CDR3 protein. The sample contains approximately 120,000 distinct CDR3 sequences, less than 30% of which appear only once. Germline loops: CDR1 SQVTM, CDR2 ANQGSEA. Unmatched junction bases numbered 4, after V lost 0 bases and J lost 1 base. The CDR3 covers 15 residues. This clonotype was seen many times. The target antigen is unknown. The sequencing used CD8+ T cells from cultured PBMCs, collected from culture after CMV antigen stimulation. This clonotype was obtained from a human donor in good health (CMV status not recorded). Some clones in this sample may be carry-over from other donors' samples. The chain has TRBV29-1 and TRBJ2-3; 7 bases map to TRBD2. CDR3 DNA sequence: TGCAGCGTTGAAGACCGGGGGGATGGCACAGATACGCAGTATTTT. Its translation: CSVEDRGDGTDTQYF.